This TCR beta chain was sequenced during a study of regulatory T cells in long-lasting Graves disease. Study-level information: The criterion for persistent Graves' disease was over 5 years of antithyroid drugs with positive TSH receptor antibodies.

Described time point: persistent/refractory GD, antithyroid drugs over 5 years with positive TRAb. After RNA was extracted from PBMCs, the TCR library was made from it. A volume of about 9 milliliters of peripheral blood was collected in EDTA tubes. Findings of the study overall: Persistent disease showed a preference for TRBV28, TRBJ1-2 and TRBJ2-5.

In this sample, this clonotype turned up many times. What it recognizes is unknown. CDR3 regions were amplified by Arm-PCR using iRepertoire HTBI primers to build TCR beta libraries. TCRdb recomputed calls from the multiplex PCR reads with MiXCR, one row per CDR3 protein. Among 350,000 to 450,000 distinct CDR3 sequences listed, roughly 23% were seen once. Looked up from germline, CDR1 is MDHEN and CDR2 is SYDVKM. J gave up 5 bases and V 6 bases, and 5 bases lay outside the gene matches. The CDR3 spans 14 residues. Sequenced material: peripheral blood mononuclear cells (PBMCs), taken when the disease was refractory, from a patient treated with antithyroid drugs. The chain is built from TRBV28 and TRBJ2-5; 11 positions agree with TRBD2. The receptor was isolated from a female donor with Graves disease. The CDR3 spells CASRGSGRAETQYF. The CDR3 DNA sequence: TGTGCCAGCAGGGGTAGCGGGAGGGCCGAGACCCAGTACTTC.